This T cell receptor (beta chain) was sequenced for a study of response to subunit inactivated influenza vaccine listed by TCRdb under 2018. With regard to the full study: Deep quantitative T cell receptor repertoire profiling was used in the study to track responses to a trivalent subunit inactivated influenza vaccine.

The paper's findings and limits, for the study overall: It was suggested by the authors that each seasonal influenza vaccination may recruit only a limited number of new T cells.

The sample's time point label, decoded: approximately 40 days after influenza vaccine administration. This clonotype has more than one count but fewer than ten. Its antigen specificity is not known. No per-base quality is available; no much larger clone lies one base away. V was cut back by 4 bases and J by 4 bases, leaving a gap of 10 bases between them. The CDR3 spans 13 residues, from the cysteine through the phenylalanine. The CDR3 DNA has 39 bases and is translated from base 1. The germline V gene supplies CDR1 MNHEY and CDR2 SVGAGI. Library construction relied on RT-PCR. The instrument was an Illumina HiSeq 2500. In TCRdb, the public reads were trimmed at Q25 with fastp and aligned with MiXCR, with productive beta chains retained. CDR3 protein sequences are deduplicated, and each keeps its most common genes and DNA. The sample table holds 150,000 to 200,000 distinct CDR3 sequences, of which roughly 11% were seen once. The top ten clonotypes cover around 12% of the sample.

Sample: non-naive T cells sorted from PBMCs, taken roughly 6 weeks after vaccination. Per the publication, the cell subset or site label means: memory T cell fraction. The clonotype originates from a man in his fifties or sixties who received an inactivated influenza vaccine. Donor details come from another sample of the same person, matched by shared clones. This sequence uses TRBV6-5 and TRBJ2-5; too little of a D gene remains to name it. CDR3 protein: CASSSRPLETQYF. Here is the DNA: TGTGCCAGCAGTTCGAGGCCGTTAGAGACCCAGTACTTC.